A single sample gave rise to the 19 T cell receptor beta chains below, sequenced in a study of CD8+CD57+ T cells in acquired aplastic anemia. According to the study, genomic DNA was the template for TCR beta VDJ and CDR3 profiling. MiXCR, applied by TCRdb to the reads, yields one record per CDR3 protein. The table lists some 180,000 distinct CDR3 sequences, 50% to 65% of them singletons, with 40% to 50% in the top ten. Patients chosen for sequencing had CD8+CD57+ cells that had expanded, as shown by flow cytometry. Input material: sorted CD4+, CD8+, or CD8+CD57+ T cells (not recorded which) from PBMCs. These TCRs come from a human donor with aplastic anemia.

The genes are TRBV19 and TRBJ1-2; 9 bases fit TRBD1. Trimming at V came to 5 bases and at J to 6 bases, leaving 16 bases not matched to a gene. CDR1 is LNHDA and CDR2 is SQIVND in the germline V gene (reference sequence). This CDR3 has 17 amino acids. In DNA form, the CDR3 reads TGTGCCAGTAGTTCCGAAGTACAGGGGGCTCTAATTAATGGCTACACCTTC. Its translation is CASSSEVQGALINGYTF. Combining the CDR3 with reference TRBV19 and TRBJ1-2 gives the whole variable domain DGGITQSPKYLFRKEGQNVTLSCEQNLNHDAMYWYRQDPGQGLRLIYYSQIVNDFQKGDIAEGYSVSREKKESFPLTVTSAQKNPTAFYLCASSSEVQGALINGYTFGSGTRLTVV.

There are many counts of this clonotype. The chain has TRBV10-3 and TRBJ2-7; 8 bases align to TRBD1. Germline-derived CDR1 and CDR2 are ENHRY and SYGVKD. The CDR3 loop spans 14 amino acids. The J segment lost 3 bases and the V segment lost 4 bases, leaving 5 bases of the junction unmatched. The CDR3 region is CAISADRAGYEQYF. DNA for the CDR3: TGTGCCATCAGTGCGGACAGGGCTGGCTACGAGCAGTACTTC.

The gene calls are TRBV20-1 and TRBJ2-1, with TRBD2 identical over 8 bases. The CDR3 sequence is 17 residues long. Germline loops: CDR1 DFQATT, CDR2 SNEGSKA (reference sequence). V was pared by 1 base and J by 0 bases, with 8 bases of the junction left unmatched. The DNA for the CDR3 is TGCAGTGCTAGAGGGCTAGCGGGCAACAGCTCCTACAATGAGCAGTTCTTC. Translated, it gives CSARGLAGNSSYNEQFF.

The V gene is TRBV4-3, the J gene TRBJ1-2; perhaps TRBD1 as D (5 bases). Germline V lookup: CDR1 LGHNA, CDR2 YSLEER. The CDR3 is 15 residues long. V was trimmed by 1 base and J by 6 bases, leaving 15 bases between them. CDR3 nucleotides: TGCGCCAGCAGCCAAGTAAGAGGTGGAGGGGATGGCTACACCTTC. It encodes CASSQVRGGGDGYTF.

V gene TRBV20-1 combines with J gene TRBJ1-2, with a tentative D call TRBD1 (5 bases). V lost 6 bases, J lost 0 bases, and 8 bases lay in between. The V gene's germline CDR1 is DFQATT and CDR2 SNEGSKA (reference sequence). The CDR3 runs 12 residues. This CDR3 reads CSAQVANYGYTF. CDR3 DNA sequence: TGCAGTGCACAGGTAGCTAACTATGGCTACACCTTC.

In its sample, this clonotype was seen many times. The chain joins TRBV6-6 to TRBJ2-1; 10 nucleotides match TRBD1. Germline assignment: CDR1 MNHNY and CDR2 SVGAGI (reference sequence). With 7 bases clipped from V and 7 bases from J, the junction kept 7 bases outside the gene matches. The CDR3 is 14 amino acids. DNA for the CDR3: TGTGCCAGCAAACCGGGACAGGGGTTGAATGAGCAGTTCTTC. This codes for CASKPGQGLNEQFF.

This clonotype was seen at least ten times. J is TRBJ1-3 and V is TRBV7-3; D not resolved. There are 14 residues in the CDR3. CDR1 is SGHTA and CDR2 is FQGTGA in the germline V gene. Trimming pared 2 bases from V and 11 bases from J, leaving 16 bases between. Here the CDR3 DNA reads TGTGCCAGCAGCTTAGGAGGGTACCCTAACCCCATATATTTT. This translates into CASSLGGYPNPIYF.

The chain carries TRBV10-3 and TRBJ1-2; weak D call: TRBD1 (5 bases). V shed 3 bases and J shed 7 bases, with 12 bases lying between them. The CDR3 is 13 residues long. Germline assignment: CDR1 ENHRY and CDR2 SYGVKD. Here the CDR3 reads CAISEKGWGGYTF. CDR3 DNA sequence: TGTGCCATCAGTGAAAAGGGGTGGGGTGGCTACACCTTC.

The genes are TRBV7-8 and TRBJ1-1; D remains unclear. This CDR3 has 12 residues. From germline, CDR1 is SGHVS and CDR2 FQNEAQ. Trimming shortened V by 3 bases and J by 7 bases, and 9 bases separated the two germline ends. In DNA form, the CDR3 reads TGTGCCAGCAGCTTCGGTAACGGTGAAGCTTTCTTT. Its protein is CASSFGNGEAFF.

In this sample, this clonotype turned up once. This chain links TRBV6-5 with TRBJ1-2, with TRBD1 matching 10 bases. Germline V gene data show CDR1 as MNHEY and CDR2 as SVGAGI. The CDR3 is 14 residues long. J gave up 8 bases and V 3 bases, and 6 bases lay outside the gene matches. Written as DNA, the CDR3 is TGTGCCAGCAGTTATAGACAGGGGGCGGAGGGCTACACCTTC. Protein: CASSYRQGAEGYTF.

CDR3 residues: CASSLSEEQFF. CDR3 nucleotide sequence: TGCGCCAGCAGCTTGAGCGAGGAGCAGTTCTTC. This chain uses TRBV5-1 with TRBJ2-1; D is unresolved. The CDR3 covers 11 residues. V was shortened by 1 base and J by 10 bases, with 6 bases between the two germline ends. Germline V gene data show CDR1 as SGHRS and CDR2 as YFSETQ.

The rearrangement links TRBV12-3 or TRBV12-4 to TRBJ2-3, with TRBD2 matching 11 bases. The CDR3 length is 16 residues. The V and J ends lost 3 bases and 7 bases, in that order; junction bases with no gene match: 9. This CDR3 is CASSFASGGFRNTQYF. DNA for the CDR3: TGTGCCAGCAGTTTTGCTAGCGGGGGGTTCAGAAATACGCAGTATTTT.

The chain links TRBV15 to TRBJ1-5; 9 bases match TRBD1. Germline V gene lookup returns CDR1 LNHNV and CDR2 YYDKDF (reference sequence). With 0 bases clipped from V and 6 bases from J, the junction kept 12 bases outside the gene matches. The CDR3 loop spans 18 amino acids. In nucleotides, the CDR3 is TGTGCCACCAGCAGAGATGGATGGACAGGGGAATCGGGTCAGCCCCAGCATTTT. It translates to CATSRDGWTGESGQPQHF.

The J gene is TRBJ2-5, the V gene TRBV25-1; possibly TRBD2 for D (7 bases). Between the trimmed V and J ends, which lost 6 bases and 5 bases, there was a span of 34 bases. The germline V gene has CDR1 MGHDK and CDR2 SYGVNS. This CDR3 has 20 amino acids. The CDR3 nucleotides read TGTGCCAGCAGCTTAGACCTCCGGCAGCGGACACAGGGAGGGAGGGAGACCCAGTACTTC. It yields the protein CASSLDLRQRTQGGRETQYF.

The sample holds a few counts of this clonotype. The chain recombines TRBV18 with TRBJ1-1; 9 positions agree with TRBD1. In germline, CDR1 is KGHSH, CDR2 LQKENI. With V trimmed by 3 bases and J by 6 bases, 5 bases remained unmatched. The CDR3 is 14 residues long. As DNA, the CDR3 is TGTGCCAGCTCACCCGGGACAGGGTATCCTGAAGCTTTCTTT. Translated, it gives CASSPGTGYPEAFF.

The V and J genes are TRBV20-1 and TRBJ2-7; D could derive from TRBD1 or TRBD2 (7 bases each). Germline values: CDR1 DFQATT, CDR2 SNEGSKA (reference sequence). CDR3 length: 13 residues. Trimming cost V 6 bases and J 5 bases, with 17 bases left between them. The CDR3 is CSALGRGLHEQYF. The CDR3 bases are TGCAGTGCATTAGGGAGGGGGCTCCACGAGCAGTACTTC.

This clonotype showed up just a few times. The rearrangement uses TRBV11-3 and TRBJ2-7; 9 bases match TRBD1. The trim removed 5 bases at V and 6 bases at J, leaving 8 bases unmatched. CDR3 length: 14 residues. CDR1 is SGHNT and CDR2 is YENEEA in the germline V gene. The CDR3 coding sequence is TGTGCCAGCAGCCAACAGGGGGCGGCGGGCGAGCAGTACTTC. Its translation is CASSQQGAAGEQYF.

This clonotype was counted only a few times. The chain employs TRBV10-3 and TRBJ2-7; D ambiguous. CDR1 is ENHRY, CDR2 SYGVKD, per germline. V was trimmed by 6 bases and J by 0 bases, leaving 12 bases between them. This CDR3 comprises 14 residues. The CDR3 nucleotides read TGTGCCATCAGCGGTGCGGAGAGCTCCTACGAGCAGTACTTC. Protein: CAISGAESSYEQYF.

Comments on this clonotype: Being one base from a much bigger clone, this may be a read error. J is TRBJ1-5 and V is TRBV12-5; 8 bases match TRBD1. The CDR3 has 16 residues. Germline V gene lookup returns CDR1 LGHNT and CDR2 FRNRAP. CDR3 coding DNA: TGTGCTAGTGGTTTGGTACGGGCAGGGGGCGTTCAGTCCCAGCATTTT. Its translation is CASGLVRAGGVQSQHF.